This T cell receptor beta chain came from a study of CD8 T cells in Susac syndrome. RNA in amounts of roughly 0.5 to 1 ug was reverse transcribed with random hexamers. TCRdb recomputed calls from the immunoSEQ multiplex PCR reads with MiXCR, one row per CDR3 protein. Of roughly 120,000 distinct CDR3 sequences listed, about 94% are singletons. Per the germline V gene, CDR1 is MNHEY and CDR2 is SMNVEV (reference sequence). J gave up 7 bases and V 6 bases, and 6 bases lay outside the gene matches. The CDR3 runs 12 residues. The J gene is TRBJ2-7, the V gene TRBV27; 7 bases are a match to TRBD1. This TCR was sampled from a human donor with multiple sclerosis. The sample comprised CD4+ T cells from PBMCs. CDR3 residues: CASRKRQGEQYF. CDR3 DNA: TGTGCCAGCAGAAAACGACAGGGAGAGCAGTACTTC.